The 5 T cell receptor beta chains in this list originate from one sample, sequenced in a study of shared clonotypes between healthy human individuals. The method was immunoSEQ multiplex PCR; TCRdb's version includes in-frame clones alone and lacks a portion of them. The repertoire holds 300,000 or so clones, with approximately 79% as singletons. The specimen sequenced was memory CD4+ T cells sorted from blood. Described subset: CD45RA-negative fraction. All receptors come from a man aged 25 to 40 in good health.

Comments on this clone: At one end the junction does not follow the germline gene, possibly because of a read error. The chain combines TRBV7-9 with TRBJ2-1, with TRBD2 identical over 12 bases. Germline V gene sequence: CDR1 SEHNR, CDR2 FQNEAQ (reference sequence). The length of the CDR3 is 14 residues. The DNA for the CDR3 is TGTGCCAGCAGCATAGCTAGCGGGAGGGTTGAGCAGTTCTTC. Its protein product is CASSIASGRVEQFF. Drawing the rest from reference TRBV7-9 and TRBJ2-1, the complete variable domain is DTGVSQNPRHKITKRGQNVTFRCDPISEHNRLYWYRQTLGQGPEFLTYFQNEAQLEKSRLLSDRFSAERPKGSFSTLEIQRTEQGDSAMYLCASSIASGRVEQFFGPGTRLTVL.

The chain joins TRBV28 to TRBJ2-5, with 9 bases fitting TRBD2. Trimming took 1 base from V and 5 from J; bases not matched to a gene: 8. CDR3 length: 16 residues. Germline CDR1 is MDHEN and CDR2 is SYDVKM. CDR3 nucleotide sequence: TGTGCCAGCAGTTTATTTAGCGGGAGTGGATTGGAGACCCAGTACTTC. Protein sequence: CASSLFSGSGLETQYF. Supplemented by reference TRBV28 and TRBJ2-5, the full variable domain reads DVKVTQSSRYLVKRTGEKVFLECVQDMDHENMFWYRQDPGLGLRLIYFSYDVKMKEKGDIPEGYSVSREKKERFSLILESASTNQTSMYLCASSLFSGSGLETQYFGPGTRLLVL.

In its sample, this clone was seen once. The V and J genes are TRBV19 and TRBJ1-5, with a tentative D call TRBD1 (5 bases). The CDR3 sequence is 15 residues long. Germline V gene lookup returns CDR1 LNHDA and CDR2 SQIVND (reference sequence). V was clipped by 1 base and J by 4 bases, with 11 bases between them. The DNA of the CDR3 is TGTGCCAGTAGTATAGGCCGACAGCCAAATCAGCCCCAGCATTTT. This codes for CASSIGRQPNQPQHF.

The chain links TRBV6-5 to TRBJ2-3; D is unresolved. Trimming shortened V by 0 bases and J by 2 bases, and 9 bases separated the two germline ends. Germline CDR1 and CDR2: MNHEY and SVGAGI. CDR3 length equals 15 residues. CDR3 in amino acids: CASSYSAIATDTQYF. The CDR3 DNA follows: TGTGCCAGCAGTTACTCGGCCATTGCCACAGATACGCAGTATTTT.

The chain links TRBV7-8 to TRBJ2-7, with D uncertain. Germline loops: CDR1 SGHVS, CDR2 FQNEAQ. The V and J ends lost 1 base and 1 base respectively, with 5 bases between them. The length of the CDR3 is 13 residues. The CDR3 loop reads CASSLDSSYEQYF. CDR3 coding DNA: TGTGCCAGCAGCTTAGACAGTTCCTACGAGCAGTACTTC.